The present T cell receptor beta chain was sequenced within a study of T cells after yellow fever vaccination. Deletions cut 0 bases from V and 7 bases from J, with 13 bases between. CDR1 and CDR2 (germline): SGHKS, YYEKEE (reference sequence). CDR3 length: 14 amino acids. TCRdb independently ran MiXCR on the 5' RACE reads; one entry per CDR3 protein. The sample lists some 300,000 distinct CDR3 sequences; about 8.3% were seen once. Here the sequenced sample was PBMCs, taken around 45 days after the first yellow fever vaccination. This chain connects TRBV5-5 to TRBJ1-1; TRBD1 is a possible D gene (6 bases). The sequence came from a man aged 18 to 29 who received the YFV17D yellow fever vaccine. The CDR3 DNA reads TGTGCCAGCAGCTTGGGGGCAGGGGTTGGTGAAGCTTTCTTT. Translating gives CASSLGAGVGEAFF.